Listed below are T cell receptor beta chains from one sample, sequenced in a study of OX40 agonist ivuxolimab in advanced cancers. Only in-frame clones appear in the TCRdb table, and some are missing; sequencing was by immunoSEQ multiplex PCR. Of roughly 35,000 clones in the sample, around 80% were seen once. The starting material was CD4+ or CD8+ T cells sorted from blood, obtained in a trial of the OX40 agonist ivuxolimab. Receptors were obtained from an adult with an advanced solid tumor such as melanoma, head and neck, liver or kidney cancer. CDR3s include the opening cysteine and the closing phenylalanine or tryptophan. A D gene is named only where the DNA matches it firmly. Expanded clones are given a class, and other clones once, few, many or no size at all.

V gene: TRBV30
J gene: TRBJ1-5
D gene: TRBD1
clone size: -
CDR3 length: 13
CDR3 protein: CAWNLQGNQPQHF
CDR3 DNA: TGTGCCTGGAACTTACAGGGGAATCAGCCCCAGCATTTT

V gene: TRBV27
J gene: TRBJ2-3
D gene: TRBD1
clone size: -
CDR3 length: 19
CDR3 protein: CASSLRRQGGTGGPDTQYF
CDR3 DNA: TGTGCCAGCAGTTTGCGTCGCCAGGGGGGAACAGGGGGCCCAGATACGCAGTATTTT

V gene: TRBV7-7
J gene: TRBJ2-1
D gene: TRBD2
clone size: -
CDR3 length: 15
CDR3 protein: CASSLGASGYNEQFF
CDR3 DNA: TGTGCTAGCAGCTTAGGTGCTAGCGGGTACAATGAGCAGTTCTTC

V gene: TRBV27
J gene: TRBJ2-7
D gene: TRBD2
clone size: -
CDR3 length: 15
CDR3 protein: CASSLSSGVSYEQYF
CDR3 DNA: TGTGCCAGCAGTTTATCTAGCGGGGTCTCCTACGAGCAGTACTTC

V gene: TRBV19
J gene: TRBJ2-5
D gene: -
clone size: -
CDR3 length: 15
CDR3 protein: CASMGAGLLQETQYF
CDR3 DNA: TGTGCCAGCATGGGTGCGGGGCTTCTCCAAGAGACCCAGTACTTC

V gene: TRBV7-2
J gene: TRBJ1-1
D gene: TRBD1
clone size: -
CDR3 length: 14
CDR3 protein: CASSLGQGAGGAFF
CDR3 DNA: TGTGCCAGCAGCTTAGGGCAGGGGGCCGGTGGAGCTTTCTTT

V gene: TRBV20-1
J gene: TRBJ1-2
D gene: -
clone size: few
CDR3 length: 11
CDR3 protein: CSARERLGRTF
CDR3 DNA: TGCAGTGCCAGAGAGAGGCTGGGGCGCACCTTC

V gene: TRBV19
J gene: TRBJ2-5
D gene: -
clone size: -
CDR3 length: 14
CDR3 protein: CASSIDMYQETQYF
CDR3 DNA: TGTGCCAGTAGTATAGATATGTACCAAGAGACCCAGTACTTC

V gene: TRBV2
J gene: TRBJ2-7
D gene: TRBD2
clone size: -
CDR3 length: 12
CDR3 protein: CASRREGYEQYF
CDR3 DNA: TGTGCCAGCAGGCGGGAGGGCTACGAGCAGTACTTC

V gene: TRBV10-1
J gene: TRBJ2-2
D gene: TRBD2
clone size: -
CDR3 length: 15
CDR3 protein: CASSDLAGAPGELFF
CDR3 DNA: TGCGCCAGCAGTGATCTGGCGGGAGCCCCCGGGGAGCTGTTTTTT

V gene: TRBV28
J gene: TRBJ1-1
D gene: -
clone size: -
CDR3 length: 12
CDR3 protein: CASSLQGTEAFF
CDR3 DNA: TGTGCCAGCAGTTTACAGGGAACTGAAGCTTTCTTT

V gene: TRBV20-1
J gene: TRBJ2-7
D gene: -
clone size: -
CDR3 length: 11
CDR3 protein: CSWTDLYEQYF
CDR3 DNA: TGCAGTTGGACAGATCTATACGAGCAGTACTTC

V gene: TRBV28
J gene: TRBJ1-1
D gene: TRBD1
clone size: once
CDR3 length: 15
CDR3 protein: CASSRNGQGNTEAFF
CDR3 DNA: TGTGCCAGCAGCCGAAACGGACAGGGCAACACTGAAGCTTTCTTT

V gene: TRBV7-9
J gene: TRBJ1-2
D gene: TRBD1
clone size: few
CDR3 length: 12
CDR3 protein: CASSKTGYGYTF
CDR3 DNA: TGTGCCAGCAGCAAGACAGGGTATGGCTACACCTTC

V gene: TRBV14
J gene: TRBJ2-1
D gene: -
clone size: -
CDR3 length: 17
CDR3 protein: CASSQEKKGLVPHEQFF
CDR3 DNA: TGTGCCAGCAGCCAAGAAAAAAAGGGGTTGGTCCCACATGAGCAGTTCTTC

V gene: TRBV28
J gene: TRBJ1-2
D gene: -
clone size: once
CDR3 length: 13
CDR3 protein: CASSLGVGYGYTF
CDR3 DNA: TGTGCCAGCAGTCTAGGGGTAGGCTATGGCTACACCTTC

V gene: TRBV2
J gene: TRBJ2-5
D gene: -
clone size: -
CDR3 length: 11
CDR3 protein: CASMLQETQYF
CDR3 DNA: TGTGCCAGCATGCTACAAGAGACCCAGTACTTC

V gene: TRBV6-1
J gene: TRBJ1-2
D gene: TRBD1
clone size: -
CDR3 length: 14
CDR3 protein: CASSEGQGAYGYTF
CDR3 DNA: TGTGCCAGCAGTGAAGGACAGGGTGCATATGGCTACACCTTC

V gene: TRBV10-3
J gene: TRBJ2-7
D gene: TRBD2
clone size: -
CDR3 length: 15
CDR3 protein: CAISEGLAVTYEQYF
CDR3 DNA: TGTGCCATCAGCGAAGGGCTAGCGGTTACCTACGAGCAGTACTTC

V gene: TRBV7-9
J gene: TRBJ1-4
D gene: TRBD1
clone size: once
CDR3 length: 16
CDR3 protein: CASSLGQGTSNEKLFF
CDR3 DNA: TGTGCCAGCAGCTTGGGACAGGGAACTTCTAATGAAAAACTGTTTTTT

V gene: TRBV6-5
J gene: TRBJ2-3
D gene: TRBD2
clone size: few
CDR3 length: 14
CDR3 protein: CASSGAGETDTQYF
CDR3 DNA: TGTGCCAGCAGCGGAGCGGGAGAAACAGATACGCAGTATTTT

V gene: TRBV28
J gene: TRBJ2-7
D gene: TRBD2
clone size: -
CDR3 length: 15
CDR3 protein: CASSEGLAPRDEQYF
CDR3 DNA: TGTGCCAGCAGTGAGGGACTAGCGCCCCGGGACGAGCAGTACTTC

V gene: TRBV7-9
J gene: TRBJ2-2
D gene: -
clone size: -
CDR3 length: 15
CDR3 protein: CASSLALQNTGELFF
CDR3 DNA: TGTGCCAGCAGCTTAGCGCTGCAGAACACCGGGGAGCTGTTTTTT

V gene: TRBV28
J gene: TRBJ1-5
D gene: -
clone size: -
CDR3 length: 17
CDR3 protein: CASSLWGGQGYNQPQHF
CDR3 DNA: TGTGCCAGCAGTTTATGGGGCGGGCAGGGCTACAATCAGCCCCAGCATTTT

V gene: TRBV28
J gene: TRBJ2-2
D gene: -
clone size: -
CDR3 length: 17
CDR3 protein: CASTPLLGATNTGELFF
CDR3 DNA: TGTGCCAGCACCCCCTTGTTGGGAGCGACGAACACCGGGGAGCTGTTTTTT

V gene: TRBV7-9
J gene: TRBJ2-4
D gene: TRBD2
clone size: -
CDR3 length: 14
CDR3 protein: CASSLPGGGVIQYF
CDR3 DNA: TGTGCCAGCAGCTTACCCGGGGGAGGGGTCATTCAGTACTTC

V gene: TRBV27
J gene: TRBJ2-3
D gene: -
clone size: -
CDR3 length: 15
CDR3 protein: CASSLSPRSTDTQYF
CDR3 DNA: TGTGCCAGCAGTTTATCGCCGAGAAGCACAGATACGCAGTATTTT